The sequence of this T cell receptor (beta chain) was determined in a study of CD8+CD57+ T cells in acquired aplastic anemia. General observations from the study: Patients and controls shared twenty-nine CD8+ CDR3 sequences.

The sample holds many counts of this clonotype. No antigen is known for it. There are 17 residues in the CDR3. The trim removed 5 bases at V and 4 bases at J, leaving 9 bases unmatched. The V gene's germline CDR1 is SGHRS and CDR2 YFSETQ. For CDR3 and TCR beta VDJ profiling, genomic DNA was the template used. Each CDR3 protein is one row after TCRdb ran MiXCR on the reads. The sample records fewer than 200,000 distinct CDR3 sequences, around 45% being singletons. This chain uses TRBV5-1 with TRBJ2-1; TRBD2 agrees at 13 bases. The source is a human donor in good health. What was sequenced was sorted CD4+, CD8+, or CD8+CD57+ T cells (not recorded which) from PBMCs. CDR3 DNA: TGCGCCAGCAGTTCACTAGCGGGGGGGTCACAATACAATGAGCAGTTCTTC. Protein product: CASSSLAGGSQYNEQFF.